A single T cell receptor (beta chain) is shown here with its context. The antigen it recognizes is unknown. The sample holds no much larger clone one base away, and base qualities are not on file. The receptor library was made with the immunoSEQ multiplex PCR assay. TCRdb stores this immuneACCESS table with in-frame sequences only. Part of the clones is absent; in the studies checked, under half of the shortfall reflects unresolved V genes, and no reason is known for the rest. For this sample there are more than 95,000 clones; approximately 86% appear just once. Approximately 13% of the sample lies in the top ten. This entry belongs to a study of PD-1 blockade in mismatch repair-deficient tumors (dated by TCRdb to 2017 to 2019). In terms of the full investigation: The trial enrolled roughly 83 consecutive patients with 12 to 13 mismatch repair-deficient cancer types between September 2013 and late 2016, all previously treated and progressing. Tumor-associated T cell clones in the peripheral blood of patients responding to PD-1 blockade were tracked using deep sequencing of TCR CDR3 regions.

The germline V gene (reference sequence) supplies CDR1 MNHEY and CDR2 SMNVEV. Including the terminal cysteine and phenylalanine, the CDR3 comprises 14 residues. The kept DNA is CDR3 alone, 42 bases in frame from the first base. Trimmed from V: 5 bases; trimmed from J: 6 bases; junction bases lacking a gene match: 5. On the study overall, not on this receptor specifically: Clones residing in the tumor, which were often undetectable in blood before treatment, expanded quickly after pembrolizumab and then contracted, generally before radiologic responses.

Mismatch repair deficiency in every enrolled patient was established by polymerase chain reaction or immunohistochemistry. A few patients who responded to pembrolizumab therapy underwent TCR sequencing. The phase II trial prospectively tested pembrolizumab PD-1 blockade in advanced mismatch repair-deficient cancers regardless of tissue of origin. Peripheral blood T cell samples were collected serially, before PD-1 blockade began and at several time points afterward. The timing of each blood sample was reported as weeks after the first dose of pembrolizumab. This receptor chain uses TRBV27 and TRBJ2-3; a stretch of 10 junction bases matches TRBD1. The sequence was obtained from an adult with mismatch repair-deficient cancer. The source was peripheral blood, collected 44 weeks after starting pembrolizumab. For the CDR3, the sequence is CASSPRTGGDTQYF. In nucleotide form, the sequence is TGTGCCAGCAGTCCCAGGACAGGGGGGGATACGCAGTATTTT.